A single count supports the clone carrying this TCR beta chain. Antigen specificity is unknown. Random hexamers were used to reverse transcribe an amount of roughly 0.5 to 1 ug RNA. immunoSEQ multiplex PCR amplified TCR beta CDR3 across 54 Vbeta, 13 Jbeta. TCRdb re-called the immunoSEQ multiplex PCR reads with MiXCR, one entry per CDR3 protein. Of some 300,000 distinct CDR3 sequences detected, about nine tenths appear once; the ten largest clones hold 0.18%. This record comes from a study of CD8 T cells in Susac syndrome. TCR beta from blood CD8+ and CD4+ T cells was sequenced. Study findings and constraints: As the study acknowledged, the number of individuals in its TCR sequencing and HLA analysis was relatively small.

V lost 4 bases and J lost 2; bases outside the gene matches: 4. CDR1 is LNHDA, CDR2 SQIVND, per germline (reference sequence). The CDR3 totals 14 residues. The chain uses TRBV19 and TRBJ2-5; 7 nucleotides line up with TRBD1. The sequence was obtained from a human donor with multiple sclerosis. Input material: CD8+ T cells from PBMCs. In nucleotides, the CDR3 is TGTGCCAGTAGTAAGGGACAGATTCAAGAGACCCAGTACTTC. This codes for CASSKGQIQETQYF.